A selection of T cell receptor beta chains follows, all from one sample in a study of T cell responses to AZD1222 COVID-19 vaccine. Here immunoSEQ multiplex PCR was the method, and the copy in TCRdb shows in-frame clones only, minus some. The table lists fewer than 150,000 clones, over 85% of them singletons. The specimen was peripheral blood, collected on day 0 of AZD1222 vaccination. Every receptor here comes from an adult in good health. Both conserved end residues are part of each CDR3. Each record gives: clone size, V gene, D gene, J gene, CDR3 DNA, CDR3 protein. The D gene is left open where the match is weak. Not every row has a clone size; where given, it reads once, few, many or a size class.

>-|TRBV6-5|-|TRBJ1-1
TGTGCCAGCAGTTATACAGAAAACACTGAAGCTTTCTTT
CASSYTENTEAFF
>-|TRBV6-5|-|TRBJ1-2
TGTGCCAGCAGTAGGAGCTATGGCTACACCTTC
CASSRSYGYTF
>-|TRBV4-1|-|TRBJ1-4
TGCGCCAGCAGCCAAGATCCCAGTTTTACTAATGAAAAACTGTTTTTT
CASSQDPSFTNEKLFF
>once|TRBV7-9|TRBD1|TRBJ1-2
TGTGCCAGCAGCCGGACAGGGCTAGTGGATGGCTACACCTTC
CASSRTGLVDGYTF
>-|TRBV6-5|TRBD1|TRBJ1-2
TGTGCCACCTCGAGAGACAGGGTGAACTATGGCTACACCTTC
CATSRDRVNYGYTF
>-|TRBV2|-|TRBJ1-2
TGTGCCAGCAGTGTGCAGGGGCTTACCTATGGCTACACCTTC
CASSVQGLTYGYTF
>-|TRBV10-2|-|TRBJ2-5
TGCGCCAGCAGTGCATGGCGGGGGCCGTACCAAGAGACCCAGTACTTC
CASSAWRGPYQETQYF
>-|TRBV5-4|-|TRBJ2-3
TGTGCCAGCAGCTTAGCCGCAGATACGCAGTATTTT
CASSLAADTQYF
>-|TRBV5-4|-|TRBJ1-3
TGTGCCAGCAGCTCATCAACGGCCGTCTCTGGAAACACCATATATTTT
CASSSSTAVSGNTIYF
>-|TRBV5-8|TRBD1|TRBJ1-1
TGTGCCAGCAGCATTGACAGGGGGCGAGGGACTGAAGCTTTCTTT
CASSIDRGRGTEAFF
>-|TRBV14|TRBD1|TRBJ1-2
TGTGCCAGCAGCCAAGAAAGGACAGGGGCGGGTGGCTACACCTTC
CASSQERTGAGGYTF
>once|TRBV25-1|TRBD1|TRBJ1-1
TGTGCCAGCAGTGAAAGGGGACAGGAAGCTTTCTTT
CASSERGQEAFF
>-|TRBV20-1|-|TRBJ1-1
TGCAGTGCTACCAGGGGTCGGGAAGCTTTCTTT
CSATRGREAFF
>-|TRBV7-9|-|TRBJ2-7
TGTGCCAGCAGCTTCTCGCGCCAGGATGGGAAGTACTTC
CASSFSRQDGKYF
>-|TRBV7-9|TRBD1|TRBJ1-1
TGTGCCAGCAGCTACGCACAGGGGATGAGGACTGAAGCTTTCTTT
CASSYAQGMRTEAFF
>-|TRBV12-3/TRBV12-4|-|TRBJ2-5
TGTGCCAGCAGTTGGGACACCGAAGAGACCCAGTACTTC
CASSWDTEETQYF
>-|TRBV10-1|-|TRBJ2-7
TGCGCCAGCAGTTCGGGGAGCCTCTACGAGCAGTACTTC
CASSSGSLYEQYF
>-|TRBV12-3/TRBV12-4|-|TRBJ1-1
TGTGCCAGCAGTTTACGAGGACAGCTTGAAGCTTTCTTT
CASSLRGQLEAFF
>-|TRBV11-2|-|TRBJ2-1
TGTGCCAGCAGCTTAGAGGTCGCTCCCTACAATGAGCAGTTCTTC
CASSLEVAPYNEQFF
>-|TRBV6-5|-|TRBJ2-7
TGTGCCAGCAGTCCAACCCGACAGGAGCCGTACGAGCAGTACTTC
CASSPTRQEPYEQYF
>-|TRBV19|-|TRBJ1-6
TGTGCCAGTAGTCTCGATGGGAATTCACCCCTCCACTTT
CASSLDGNSPLHF
>-|TRBV6-5|TRBD1|TRBJ1-4
TGTGCCAGCAAGGGACAGGGGGCCTCTAATGAAAAACTGTTTTTT
CASKGQGASNEKLFF
>-|TRBV19|-|TRBJ1-2
TGTGCCAGTAGATGGGGGCAGCAGGAGGGCTACACCTTC
CASRWGQQEGYTF
>-|TRBV7-7|-|TRBJ2-2
TGTGCCAGCAGCTCAGGGGTCACCGGGGAGCTGTTTTTT
CASSSGVTGELFF
>-|TRBV29-1|TRBD1|TRBJ1-5
TGCAGCGTTTCCGGACAGGGAGATCAGCCCCAGCATTTT
CSVSGQGDQPQHF
>-|TRBV30|-|TRBJ1-6
TGTGCCTGGAGTGTACCTCCTTCACCCCTCCACTTT
CAWSVPPSPLHF
>-|TRBV11-2|-|TRBJ1-5
TGTGCCAGCAGCTTAGGTAGAGGCGGCAATCAGCCCCAGCATTTT
CASSLGRGGNQPQHF
>once|TRBV7-8|-|TRBJ2-2
TGTGCCAGCAGCTGGACCATACAAACCTCGAACACCGGGGAGCTGTTTTTT
CASSWTIQTSNTGELFF
>-|TRBV11-2|TRBD1|TRBJ1-1
TGTGCCAGCAGCTCCTTCCGGGACAGAGAAGCTTTCTTT
CASSSFRDREAFF
>-|TRBV29-1|-|TRBJ1-4
TGCAGCGTTGAAGAGGACAGCAATGAAAAACTGTTTTTT
CSVEEDSNEKLFF
>-|TRBV9|-|TRBJ2-7
TGTGCCAGCAGCGTAGGGGTTCACTACGAGCAGTACTTC
CASSVGVHYEQYF
>few|TRBV5-8|-|TRBJ1-5
TGTGCCAGCAGCCGGAGGGGCAGCAGCAATCAGCCCCAGCATTTT
CASSRRGSSNQPQHF
>-|TRBV7-8|-|TRBJ1-2
TGTGCCAGCAGCTTAGCGAAGGGAGTGGATGGCTACACCTTC
CASSLAKGVDGYTF
>-|TRBV12-5|-|TRBJ1-6
TGTGCTAGTGGTTTGGTACAGTCGGCAGATCCGAGCTCCTATAATTCACCCCTCCACTTT
CASGLVQSADPSSYNSPLHF
>-|TRBV6-5|-|TRBJ1-1
TGTGCCAGCAGTACCACCACCCGTTCGCTGACTTTCTTT
CASSTTTRSLTFF
>-|TRBV5-1|TRBD1|TRBJ1-6
TGCGCCAGCAGCTTGGAACAGGGGGGCAATTCACCCCTCCACTTT
CASSLEQGGNSPLHF
>-|TRBV18|TRBD1|TRBJ2-5
TGTGCCAGCTCTCCTCGTTGGGACAGCCAAGAGACCCAGTACTTC
CASSPRWDSQETQYF
>-|TRBV3-1/TRBV3-2|TRBD2|TRBJ2-1
TGTGCCAGCAGCGGCGGGGGGGCGTATGAGCAGTTCTTC
CASSGGGAYEQFF
>-|TRBV14|TRBD1|TRBJ1-5
TGTGCCAGCAGCCATGGGACAGGGGGCCGAGGCAATCAGCCCCAGCATTTT
CASSHGTGGRGNQPQHF
>-|TRBV7-2|-|TRBJ1-2
TGTGCCAGCAGCTTAGCGGAGAAGGGGTATCGCTATGGCTACACCTTC
CASSLAEKGYRYGYTF
>-|TRBV9|-|TRBJ1-1
TGTGCCAGCAGCGTAGGTGGGGCCTTGAACACTGAAGCTTTCTTT
CASSVGGALNTEAFF
>-|TRBV6-5|-|TRBJ2-3
TGTGCCAGCAGTCGGTCGCGGACAGATACGCAGTATTTT
CASSRSRTDTQYF
>few|TRBV3-1/TRBV3-2|-|TRBJ1-1
TGTGCCAGCAGCCAGTTCGCCTGGGGCACTGAAGCTTTCTTT
CASSQFAWGTEAFF
>-|TRBV10-2|-|TRBJ1-2
TGCGCCAGCAGCCAGACAGAGGTTAATGGCTACACCTTC
CASSQTEVNGYTF
>-|TRBV4-1|TRBD2|TRBJ2-4
TGCGCCAGCAGCCAAGGACTAGCGGGGGGTTCAGGTAGAAACATTCAGTACTTC
CASSQGLAGGSGRNIQYF
>-|TRBV6-1|TRBD1|TRBJ1-6
TGTGCCAGCAGTGAGTACAGGGGAGAAGGATCACCCCTCCACTTT
CASSEYRGEGSPLHF
>-|TRBV5-1|TRBD1|TRBJ1-4
TGCGCCAGCAGCTTGGGGACAGGGAGTAATGAAAAACTGTTTTTT
CASSLGTGSNEKLFF
>once|TRBV19|-|TRBJ1-1
TGTGCCAGTCGATTGGGGGGTAACACTGAAGCTTTCTTT
CASRLGGNTEAFF